This TCR beta chain originates from a study of blood T cells in healthy people across ages (dated by TCRdb to the mid-2010s). For context, the study as a whole: Template switching captured roughly one uniquely barcoded TCR beta cDNA molecule per two T cells in model experiments. Age-related changes in TCR beta repertoire diversity were measured in the study by deep sequencing normalized with unique cDNA molecular identifiers. For two donors (one aged 18 to 30 and one aged 80 or older), the study analyzed two additional independent replicas of 1 million unique cDNA reads from the same blood draw. The donors were divided into four age groups: young (average around 16 years), middle-aged (around 37), aged (approximately 64) and long-lived (around 87). Broader findings and caveats from the paper: Because donor CMV infection status was unknown, age-related changes in expanded clonotypes were potentially confounded. Total diversity estimates from one million sequenced T cells were considered lower bounds and underestimates. There was a strong correlation between observed TCR beta diversity and the percentage of naive T cells measured by flow cytometry. Compared with the aged group, the long-lived group had more naive CD4+ T cells, fewer expanded clones and increased TCR diversity, suggesting age selection. Since profiling was done on bulk unsorted PBMCs, naive and antigen-experienced compartments could not be conclusively compared. Observed TCR beta diversity per million T cells fell roughly linearly with age, and a significant reduction was already apparent by age roughly 40.

This clonotype was counted many times. There is no known antigen for this receptor. No base quality information exists; no much larger clone differs at one position. Libraries were built with 5' RACE. The listed sequencing device is Illumina HiSeq 2500. The second PCR ran for roughly 7 to 11 cycles and used a J-beta primer mix along with a sample-barcoded 5' primer. A template-switch 5' adaptor carrying 12 random nucleotides introduced a unique molecular identifier onto each TCR beta cDNA molecule. Each sample yielded at least 2.5 million CDR3-containing paired-end reads. All of the RNA was converted into first-strand cDNA using the Mint cDNA synthesis kit, with a TRBC-specific oligonucleotide serving as the primer. Following uracil-DNA glycosylase treatment, all cDNA underwent a first 18-cycle PCR with the universal primers M1SS and BC2_uni_R. Processing in the source paper ran as follows. For normalization, 1 million high-quality reads, each with a distinct molecular identifier, were randomly selected from each sample. Instead of being binned into consensus sequences, reads with shared molecular identifiers were discarded. MiTCR, with a Q25 quality threshold and the strictest error-elimination algorithm, was used for CDR3 identification, clonotype clustering and error correction. Lower-bound total TCR beta diversity was estimated with a nonparametric unseen species model using Euler transformation. TCRdb redid the processing of the public reads, applying fastp at Q25 and MiXCR, and retained in-frame beta chains. Records with the same CDR3 protein are collapsed into one entry carrying the most frequent genes and DNA. The V and J calls and clone size are TCRdb's, not the authors'. Present in this sample are more than 650,000 distinct CDR3 sequences, around a quarter of which were seen just once. The ten largest clones capture 2.5% to 3.5% of the sample.

The 39 donors, aged about 6 to 95 years, were systemically healthy Caucasian individuals from Russia. Ten milliliters of peripheral blood were drawn from each donor into EDTA-treated Vacutainer tubes. Ficoll-Paque density-gradient centrifugation was used to isolate PBMCs, with at least 7 million obtained per sample. Total RNA, at least 5 micrograms per sample, was extracted from PBMCs with Trizol reagent. Naive CD45RAhigh/CD27high T cell percentages were measured by flow cytometry on a PBMC aliquot from every donor. CDR1 and CDR2 were assigned from the germline V gene as SNHLY and FYNNEI. The V end loses 2 bases and the J end loses 7 bases, and a stretch of 18 bases separates them. From cysteine to phenylalanine, the CDR3 is 16 amino acids long. Of the read, only the CDR3 DNA is kept; its 48 bases are in frame from base 1. These data also formed part of another study, on T cells of mothers and their children. As described in the second report: Donors were nine systemically healthy Caucasian individuals: three mothers and their six children. cDNA synthesis consumed the entire amount of extracted RNA, loaded at about 1.5 ug RNA in each 15 ul reaction. In the second PCR, the M1S primer added sample barcodes and 2-4 random nucleotides. Each mother yielded over 8.5 million TCR beta CDR3 reads and each child some 3 million reads. Thymic selection similarly shapes TCR recombination output in related and unrelated pairs, with minor effect from inherited differences. Normalized repertoire overlap was always slightly but never significantly higher in related than unrelated mother-child pairs. No persistent microchimeric T cell clones were found, with a detection sensitivity of roughly 92 clones per million clonotypes. In the study, deep NGS was used to compare the TCR beta repertoires of mothers and children, and features distinguishing related mother-child pairs from unrelated individuals were sought. The mean age was 40 +/- 4 years for the mothers and around 10 +/- 4 years for the children. After adapter ligation with NEBNext reagents, the libraries were sequenced on Illumina HiSeq 2000 with 100+100 nt paired-end reads. To prevent cross-contamination, the mother and child libraries were prepared a month apart and were sequenced in separate runs. For each donor, somewhere between about 450,000 and 2,000,000 distinct TCR beta clonotypes were identified. Naive TCR beta clonotypes were estimated from low-frequency clonotypes matched to each donor's FACS-determined naive share, without sorting.

Rearrangement joined TRBV2 to TRBJ2-1, with TRBD2 tentatively as D gene (5 bases match). The receptor comes from a boy aged 5-17 years in good health. Sequencing input: blood. CDR3 region: CASSEIRALRGNEQFF. At the DNA level, the sequence is TGTGCCAGCAGTGAAATCCGGGCCCTAAGAGGGAATGAGCAGTTCTTC.